A selection of T cell receptor beta chains follows, all from one sample in a study of cytomegalovirus exposure and HLA in healthy donors. TCRdb's table, derived via immunoSEQ multiplex PCR, lists solely in-frame clones and lacks some. Its listing shows 150,000 or so clones. Sequenced material: PBMCs. The receptors stem from a young man in good health and CMV-seronegative. Each CDR3 is given with its conserved first and last residue. D genes are given only for firm matches.

>TRBV5-6|TRBD2|16|TRBJ2-4
TGTGCCAGCAGCTATCTAGCGGGAGAACGCAAAAACATTCAGTACTTC
CASSYLAGERKNIQYF
>TRBV7-2|-|12|TRBJ2-7
TGTGCCAGCAGCCGGGGGTCCTACGAGCAGTACTTC
CASSRGSYEQYF
>TRBV7-2|-|15|TRBJ2-4
TGTGCCAGCAGCTTTGGCCAGGGCGCCAAAAACATTCAGTACTTC
CASSFGQGAKNIQYF
>TRBV5-1|-|15|TRBJ2-1
TGCGCCAGCAGCTTGGATTACGGGGGTTTGGGTGAGCAGTTCTTC
CASSLDYGGLGEQFF
>TRBV5-1|TRBD2|15|TRBJ2-7
TGCGCCAGCAGCTTGGCCGCTAGCGGGTCATACGAGCAGTACTTC
CASSLAASGSYEQYF
>TRBV5-4|TRBD1|13|TRBJ1-2
TGTGCCAGCAGCTTGGGGAGGGGGCAGGGCTACACCTTC
CASSLGRGQGYTF
>TRBV5-5|TRBD1|16|TRBJ2-3
TGTGCCAGCAGCCCGGACAGGTCCATGAGCACAGATACGCAGTATTTT
CASSPDRSMSTDTQYF
>TRBV6-7|TRBD2|18|TRBJ2-4
TGTGCCAGCAGTTACACCGAGTTAGCGGGAGAGACGAAAAACATTCAGTACTTC
CASSYTELAGETKNIQYF
>TRBV5-1|TRBD2|15|TRBJ2-5
TGCGCCAGCAGCTTGTTCCCTAGCGGAGCGGAGACCCAGTACTTC
CASSLFPSGAETQYF
>TRBV9|TRBD1|16|TRBJ2-2
TGTGCCAGCAGCTCGGACAGGGGAATGTTGACCGGGGAGCTGTTTTTT
CASSSDRGMLTGELFF
>TRBV5-1|-|15|TRBJ2-3
TGCGCCAGCAGTACAGGGAGTTTACGCACAGATACGCAGTATTTT
CASSTGSLRTDTQYF
>TRBV5-1|-|15|TRBJ1-5
TGCGCCAGCAGCTTGGTCCCAGGCGCTAATCAGCCCCAGCATTTT
CASSLVPGANQPQHF
>TRBV14|-|16|TRBJ1-5
TGTGCCAGCAGCCAAGAATGTGAGGGCTTAGATCAGCCCCAGCATTTT
CASSQECEGLDQPQHF
>TRBV10-3|-|12|TRBJ1-1
TGTGCCATCAATCCGGGGAACACTGAAGCTTTCTTT
CAINPGNTEAFF
>TRBV4-2|-|15|TRBJ1-5
TGTGCCAGCAGCCAAGATCTGACAGACAATCAGCCCCAGCATTTT
CASSQDLTDNQPQHF
>TRBV10-3|-|15|TRBJ2-1
TGTGCCATCAGTGCGACAGTCAGCTCCTACAATGAGCAGTTCTTC
CAISATVSSYNEQFF
>TRBV5-6|-|11|TRBJ2-7
TGTGCCAGCAGCCGACAGTATCAGCAGTACTTC
CASSRQYQQYF
>TRBV6-5|TRBD2|15|TRBJ2-1
TGTGCCAGCAGTTACGGGACTAGCGGTACCGGCGAGCAGTTCTTC
CASSYGTSGTGEQFF
>TRBV10-3|-|11|TRBJ2-7
TGTGCCATCAGTGAGTTAGGGAGGCAGTACTTC
CAISELGRQYF
>TRBV11-2|-|13|TRBJ1-5
TGTGCCAGCAGCTTAGTACGGGGACAGCCCCAGCATTTT
CASSLVRGQPQHF
>TRBV15|TRBD2|16|TRBJ2-1
TGTGCCACCAGCAGAGTGGGGGGAGCGGGAGCCAATGAGCAGTTCTTC
CATSRVGGAGANEQFF
>TRBV5-1|TRBD1|13|TRBJ2-3
TGCGCCAGCAGCTTGACAGGGGAGGATACGCAGTATTTT
CASSLTGEDTQYF
>TRBV30|-|14|TRBJ2-6
TGTGCCTGGAGTGGGACAGCTGGGGCCAACGTCCTGACTTTC
CAWSGTAGANVLTF
>TRBV6-1|TRBD1|15|TRBJ1-4
TGTGCCAGCAGTGAAGGAGGACAGGGTATTGGAAAACTGTTTTTT
CASSEGGQGIGKLFF
>TRBV4-1|-|13|TRBJ2-7
TGCGCCAGCAGCCAATGGGCAAACTACGAGCAGTACTTC
CASSQWANYEQYF
>TRBV5-1|-|14|TRBJ2-3
TGCGCCAGCAGCTTGGAGGCCCGAGGAGATACGCAGTATTTT
CASSLEARGDTQYF
>TRBV7-2|TRBD1|15|TRBJ1-2
TGTGCCAGCAGCTTAGTTTACACAGGGGGGCAAACTTACACCTTC
CASSLVYTGGQTYTF
>TRBV18|-|13|TRBJ1-1
TGTGCCAGCTCACCTAGAGCAGGCGCTGAAGCTTTCTTT
CASSPRAGAEAFF
>TRBV7-2|TRBD1|14|TRBJ2-1
TGTGCCAGCAGCCGTGGACAGGGAAACAATGAGCAGTTCTTC
CASSRGQGNNEQFF
>TRBV6-4|TRBD1|16|TRBJ2-3
TGTGCCAGCAGTGACTCGAATGGACAGGGGTCGGCTACGCAGTATTTT
CASSDSNGQGSATQYF
>TRBV6-6|TRBD1|15|TRBJ2-3
TGTGCCAGCAGTTTTTCGACAGGGGACGCAGATACGCAGTATTTT
CASSFSTGDADTQYF
>TRBV5-6|TRBD1|15|TRBJ1-4
TGTGCCAGCAGCTTACAGGGACAGGGATCTGAAAAACTGTTTTTT
CASSLQGQGSEKLFF
>TRBV6-5|-|15|TRBJ1-1
TGTGCCAGCAGTGGCCAGGGGCAGCAGACGGCTGAAGCTTTCTTT
CASSGQGQQTAEAFF
>TRBV27|TRBD2|14|TRBJ2-3
TGTGCCAGTAACCATAGCGGGAGGGGAGATACGCAGTATTTT
CASNHSGRGDTQYF